Shown below are 21 T cell receptor beta chains from a single sample sequenced in a study of Ad26.COV2.S vaccination and SARS-CoV-2 variants. The protocol was immunoSEQ multiplex PCR, while the TCRdb copy is restricted to in-frame clones and leaves out a portion. The sample shows about 480,000 clones, approximately 90% of them seen only once. The treatment was: around 19 received Ad26.COV2.S at low or high dose, single or two shots; 5 received placebo; per-sample allocation not given. Collection of samples fell on day 63 after the first vaccine or placebo injection. The sample here was peripheral blood, taken in a trial of Ad26.COV2.S vaccine versus placebo. Receptors originate from a person aged 18-60 years who received the Ad26.COV2.S COVID-19 vaccine or a placebo.

The CDR3 sequence is CSVDGAYSTSDTQYF. In DNA form, the CDR3 reads TGCAGCGTTGATGGGGCTTATAGCACATCAGATACGCAGTATTTT. This rearrangement joins TRBV29-1 to TRBJ2-3, with a weak D call TRBD1 (5 bases). Germline V gives CDR1 SQVTM, CDR2 ANQGSEA. Trimming shortened V by 3 bases and J by 4 bases, and 17 bases separated the two germline ends. CDR3 size: 15 residues.

This clone was detected only once. This chain uses TRBV27 with TRBJ1-2; D remains unclear. CDR3 length equals 14 residues. Germline V gene sequence: CDR1 MNHEY, CDR2 SMNVEV (reference sequence). The V end lost 0 bases, the J end lost 2 bases, and 7 bases lay between the germline ends. The CDR3 spells CASSLSNRNYGYTF. CDR3 DNA sequence: TGTGCCAGCAGTTTATCCAACCGGAACTATGGCTACACCTTC.

The V call is TRBV19, the J call TRBJ1-4, with D possibly being TRBD1 (6 bases). CDR1 is LNHDA and CDR2 is SQIVND in the germline V gene (reference sequence). The CDR3 is 14 amino acids. V lost 8 bases to trimming and J lost 4 bases, with 14 bases between them. The CDR3 bases are TGTGCCAGTGGTCGACAGGTGATTAATGAAAAACTGTTTTTT. Translation gives CASGRQVINEKLFF.

This clone has a count of ten or more. For the CDR3, the DNA is TGTGCCAGCAGACGCGACGGAACAGGCTCTGAAGCTTTCTTT. Amino acids: CASRRDGTGSEAFF. The rearrangement links TRBV7-2 to TRBJ1-1; weak D call: TRBD1 (5 bases). The CDR3 extends over 14 amino acids. V was clipped by 6 bases and J by 6 bases, with 17 bases between them. In germline, CDR1 is SGHTA, CDR2 FQGNSA.

The genes are TRBV28 and TRBJ1-1; D gene uncertain. The CDR3 is made up of 10 amino acids. CDR1 is MDHEN and CDR2 is SYDVKM in the germline V gene. Trimming stripped 8 bases from V and 13 bases from J, with 14 bases between. The DNA of the CDR3 is TGTGCCAGCGGGATCGTGGGTGTTTTCTTT. Its translation: CASGIVGVFF.

This rearrangement joins TRBV18 to TRBJ2-1; 9 positions agree with TRBD1. This CDR3 is built from 15 residues. Trimming at V came to 3 bases and at J to 4 bases, leaving 4 bases not matched to a gene. CDR1 is KGHSH, CDR2 LQKENI, per germline. The CDR3 coding sequence is TGTGCCAGCTCACCGGGACAGGGCTATTACAATGAGCAGTTCTTC. Protein product: CASSPGQGYYNEQFF.

V usage is TRBV7-8 and J usage is TRBJ1-1; no clear D gene. The CDR3 contains 14 residues. The V and J ends lost 8 bases and 1 base respectively, with 14 bases between them. CDR1 and CDR2 (germline): SGHVS, FQNEAQ. The CDR3 here is CASRLGRENTEAFF. The CDR3 DNA reads TGTGCCAGCCGCCTAGGACGGGAGAACACTGAAGCTTTCTTT.

This rearrangement joins TRBV6-2 or TRBV6-3 to TRBJ1-2; 9 bases align to TRBD1. The CDR3 length is 16 residues. Germline V gene sequence: CDR1 MNHEY, CDR2 SVGEGT. With V trimmed by 5 bases and J by 2 bases, 9 bases remained unmatched. CDR3 nucleotide sequence: TGTGCCAGCAGTCCCGGGACAGGGAGATTGAACTATGGCTACACCTTC. Amino acids: CASSPGTGRLNYGYTF.

CDR3 protein: CASSLKQGNTEAFF. The CDR3 bases are TGTGCCAGCAGCTTGAAACAGGGGAACACTGAAGCTTTCTTT. The rearrangement uses TRBV7-2 and TRBJ1-1; tentative D call: TRBD1 (6 bases). CDR1 SGHTA and CDR2 FQGNSA come from the germline V gene. V lost 3 bases and J 1 base, leaving 9 bases between the germline ends. The CDR3 sequence is 14 residues long. The full variable domain, with the rest looked up from reference TRBV7-2 and TRBJ1-1, is GAGVSQSPSNKVTEKGKDVELRCDPISGHTALYWYRQSLGQGLEFLIYFQGNSAPDKSGLPSDRFSAERTGGSVSTLTIQRTQQEDSAVYLCASSLKQGNTEAFFGQGTRLTVV.

The chain has TRBV25-1 and TRBJ2-1, with TRBD1 matching over 9 bases. From germline, CDR1 is MGHDK and CDR2 SYGVNS. Trimming cost V 4 bases and J 6 bases; bases outside gene matches: 13. The CDR3 loop spans 17 amino acids. CDR3 DNA: TGTGCCAGCAGTGCCCTAAACCGGGACAGGGCTTTCAATGAGCAGTTCTTC. The encoded protein is CASSALNRDRAFNEQFF. Drawing the rest from reference TRBV25-1 and TRBJ2-1, the complete variable domain is EADIYQTPRYLVIGTGKKITLECSQTMGHDKMYWYQQDPGMELHLIHYSYGVNSTEKGDLSSESTVSRIRTEHFPLTLESARPSHTSQYLCASSALNRDRAFNEQFFGPGTRLTVL.

The genes are TRBV19 and TRBJ2-7; 10 bases are a match to TRBD1. The germline V gene encodes CDR1 LNHDA and CDR2 SQIVND (reference sequence). V lost 5 bases to trimming and J lost 2 bases; unmatched junction nucleotides: 3. The CDR3 is 14 residues long. The CDR3 here is CASSSTGGAYEQYF. The CDR3 DNA follows: TGTGCCAGTAGTTCGACAGGGGGCGCCTACGAGCAGTACTTC.

This clone showed up just a few times. Other DNA sequences from this sample encode an identical CDR3 as well. This chain links TRBV28 with TRBJ1-6; the D is unclear. V was shortened by 3 bases and J by 10 bases, with 4 bases between the two germline ends. This CDR3 spans 11 amino acids. Per the germline V gene, CDR1 is MDHEN and CDR2 is SYDVKM. The CDR3 coding sequence is TGTGCCAGCAGTTTTGGGTCACCCCTCCACTTT. Its protein is CASSFGSPLHF.

The V and J genes are TRBV4-3 and TRBJ2-1; 7 bases are shared with TRBD2. After removal of 8 bases from V and 4 bases from J, the junction contained 11 bases not matched to a gene. The CDR3 loop spans 15 amino acids. The germline gives CDR1 LGHNA, CDR2 YSLEER. Here the CDR3 reads CASSLFLAEYNEQFF. CDR3 in DNA: TGCGCCAGCTCCTTGTTTCTAGCGGAATACAATGAGCAGTTCTTC.

The genes are TRBV7-9 and TRBJ1-4, with no clear D. Trimming stripped 0 bases from V and 6 bases from J, with 8 bases between. The CDR3 sequence is 14 residues long. Per the germline V gene, CDR1 is SEHNR and CDR2 is FQNEAQ (reference sequence). The CDR3 bases are TGTGCCAGCAGCTTAGCTGGGCAACATGAAAAACTGTTTTTT. Protein sequence: CASSLAGQHEKLFF.

This clone was recorded only once. V gene TRBV10-2 combines with J gene TRBJ2-5; TRBD2 might be the D (5 bases). The CDR3 runs to 13 residues. CDR1 and CDR2 from the germline V gene are WSHSY and SAAADI. Trimming took off 7 bases at V and 5 bases at J, with 14 bases between the two ends. The CDR3 DNA is TGCGCCAGCACCAGGACTGAAGTGGAGACCCAGTACTTC. This translates into CASTRTEVETQYF.

This chain uses TRBV5-1 with TRBJ1-2; 7 nucleotides match TRBD1. The germline gives CDR1 SGHRS, CDR2 YFSETQ. V shed 0 bases, J shed 8 bases, and the junction held 10 bases outside the gene matches. The CDR3 spans 15 residues. The CDR3 nucleotides read TGCGCCAGCAGCTTGGGGACAGGCGTTGCGGAGGGCTACACCTTC. Its protein is CASSLGTGVAEGYTF.

CDR3 coding DNA: TGTGCCAGCAGCGCAAGACAAGCGGGAGTCCACGAGCAGTACTTC. Translating it yields CASSARQAGVHEQYF. The chain joins TRBV9 to TRBJ2-7; 8 bases map to TRBD2. The CDR3 runs 15 residues. Germline-derived CDR1 and CDR2 are SGDLS and YYNGEE. V lost 3 bases and J lost 5; bases outside the gene matches: 10.

J is TRBJ1-1 and V is TRBV7-2, with D maybe TRBD1 (5 bases). Germline CDR1 is SGHTA and CDR2 is FQGNSA. Trimming shortened V by 5 bases and J by 1 base, and 20 bases separated the two germline ends. CDR3 length equals 17 residues. The CDR3 coding sequence is TGTGCCAGCAGCCCACGGTGGCCCGGGGGATGGAACACTGAAGCTTTCTTT. This encodes CASSPRWPGGWNTEAFF.

The chain couples TRBV18 to TRBJ1-2, with D tentatively TRBD1 (5 bases). Looked up from germline, CDR1 is KGHSH and CDR2 is LQKENI. Trimming pared 3 bases from V and 8 bases from J, leaving 16 bases between. The CDR3 covers 14 residues. This chain's CDR3 is CASSPVEGSSGYTF. In nucleotides, the CDR3 is TGTGCCAGCTCACCGGTTGAGGGGAGCAGCGGCTACACCTTC. Full variable domain (remainder filled in from reference TRBV18 and TRBJ1-2): NAGVMQNPRHLVRRRGQEARLRCSPMKGHSHVYWYRQLPEEGLKFMVYLQKENIIDESGMPKERFSAEFPKEGPSILRIQQVVRGDSAAYFCASSPVEGSSGYTFGSGTRLTVV.

This chain links TRBV6-4 with TRBJ2-7, with D possibly called TRBD1 or TRBD2 (6 bases each). CDR1 is MRHNA and CDR2 is SNTAGT in the germline V gene. V lost 8 bases to trimming and J lost 7 bases, with 21 bases between them. CDR3 length: 14 residues. The CDR3 sequence: CASRLAEGVGEQYF. CDR3 coding DNA: TGTGCCAGCCGCCTGGCGGAGGGGGTGGGGGAGCAGTACTTC.

This chain connects TRBV5-1 to TRBJ1-2; D gene ambiguous. CDR1 is SGHRS, CDR2 YFSETQ, per germline. This CDR3 is 13 amino acids long. Trimming shortened V by 0 bases and J by 4 bases, and 7 bases separated the two germline ends. The CDR3 DNA reads TGCGCCAGCAGCTTGGAGACACCCTATGGCTACACCTTC. Protein sequence: CASSLETPYGYTF.